These 27 T cell receptor beta chains were sequenced from one sample in a study of blood T cell repertoires in COVID-19. TCRdb's table, derived via immunoSEQ multiplex PCR, lists solely in-frame clones and lacks some. The data contain roughly 190,000 clones, around 85% of them seen just once; the ten biggest clones take up around 8%. Sequencing input: peripheral blood. The receptor set was obtained from a woman between 55 and 75 years old with acute or convalescent COVID-19.

The chain links TRBV3-1 (or the pseudogene TRBV3-2) to TRBJ1-2; D remains ambiguous. CDR1 and CDR2 from the germline V gene are LGHDT and YNNKEL (reference sequence). With 4 bases removed from V and 7 bases from J, the gap between germline ends came to 13 bases. The CDR3 has 13 amino acids. This chain's CDR3 is CASSPAGPTGYTF. CDR3 sequence (DNA): TGTGCCAGCAGCCCCGCGGGCCCGACTGGCTACACCTTC.

The chain combines TRBV5-5 with TRBJ1-1; D gene ambiguous. V lost 2 bases and J lost 1, with 6 bases in between. The CDR3 sequence is 13 residues long. CDR1 and CDR2 from the germline V gene are SGHKS and YYEKEE (reference sequence). The CDR3 coding sequence is TGTGCCAGCAGCTTTGACTGGAACACTGAAGCTTTCTTT. Translation: CASSFDWNTEAFF.

V and J are TRBV3-1 (or the pseudogene TRBV3-2) and TRBJ1-2; no clear D gene. The V gene lost 2 bases and the J gene lost 7 bases, with 14 bases spanning the gap. The CDR3 loop spans 14 amino acids. The germline CDR1 and CDR2 sequences are LGHDT and YNNKEL (reference sequence). This CDR3 is CASSQYSRAGGYTF. The CDR3 DNA reads TGTGCCAGCAGCCAATACTCCAGAGCAGGTGGCTACACCTTC.

V and J are TRBV15 and TRBJ2-2; TRBD2 agrees at 13 bases. The ends lost 0 bases at V and 8 bases at J; junction bases unmatched: 9. This CDR3 is 18 amino acids long. Germline loops: CDR1 LNHNV, CDR2 YYDKDF (reference sequence). The CDR3 sequence: CATSRDLVRLAGGGELFF. In nucleotides, the CDR3 is TGTGCCACCAGCAGAGATTTAGTTAGACTAGCGGGAGGAGGGGAGCTGTTTTTT.

The chain couples TRBV7-6 to TRBJ1-5; TRBD1 aligns across 10 bases. There are 18 residues in the CDR3. With 0 bases clipped from V and 7 bases from J, the junction kept 12 bases outside the gene matches. From germline, CDR1 is SGHVS and CDR2 FNYEAQ. The CDR3 reads CASSLAPPGQGFGQPQHF. The DNA for the CDR3 is TGTGCCAGCAGCTTAGCCCCCCCGGGACAGGGGTTTGGACAGCCCCAGCATTTT.

V gene TRBV11-3 combines with J gene TRBJ2-3, with TRBD2 matching over 14 bases. CDR1 is SGHNT, CDR2 YENEEA, per germline. This CDR3 region has 15 residues. Losses at the gene ends were 5 bases for V and 4 bases for J; bases not matched to a gene: 2. CDR3 residues: CASSQTSGRADTQYF. The CDR3 DNA reads as TGTGCCAGCAGCCAGACTAGCGGGAGGGCAGATACGCAGTATTTT.

Only a few counts were recorded for this clone. The rearrangement links TRBV19 to TRBJ2-1; 12 bases are a match to TRBD2. J gave up 3 bases and V 3 bases, and 0 bases lay outside the gene matches. Germline V gene lookup returns CDR1 LNHDA and CDR2 SQIVND (reference sequence). CDR3 length: 15 residues. The CDR3 coding sequence is TGTGCCAGTAGTATGACTAGCGGGAGCTACAATGAGCAGTTCTTC. Protein sequence: CASSMTSGSYNEQFF.

V and J are TRBV5-4 and TRBJ1-6, with D perhaps TRBD1 (6 bases). The CDR3 contains 15 residues. The germline V and J ends were trimmed by 3 bases and 9 bases, with 16 bases remaining between them. Per the germline V gene, CDR1 is SGHNT and CDR2 is YYREEE (reference sequence). The DNA for the CDR3 is TGTGCCAGCAGCTCCGCCCGGGACATTGGTTCACCCCTCCACTTT. It codes for CASSSARDIGSPLHF.

V is TRBV28 and J is TRBJ1-3; D gene uncertain. CDR1 and CDR2 (germline): MDHEN, SYDVKM. Trimming left V 4 bases short and J 3 bases short, with 10 bases between. This CDR3 is built from 14 residues. CDR3 region: CASSSDLFGNTIYF. The DNA of the CDR3 is TGTGCCAGCAGTTCGGACTTATTTGGAAACACCATATATTTT.

This chain joins TRBV28 and TRBJ1-4; 8 nucleotides agree with TRBD1. The CDR3 totals 19 residues. Unmatched junction bases numbered 12, after V lost 3 bases and J lost 0 bases. Per the germline V gene, CDR1 is MDHEN and CDR2 is SYDVKM. CDR3 amino acids: CASSFRQGRWTATNEKLFF. The CDR3 nucleotides are TGTGCCAGCAGTTTCCGACAGGGGCGATGGACGGCAACTAATGAAAAACTGTTTTTT. The whole variable domain, remainder taken from reference TRBV28 and TRBJ1-4, is DVKVTQSSRYLVKRTGEKVFLECVQDMDHENMFWYRQDPGLGLRLIYFSYDVKMKEKGDIPEGYSVSREKKERFSLILESASTNQTSMYLCASSFRQGRWTATNEKLFFGSGTQLSVL.

This chain links TRBV9 with TRBJ1-1, with a weak D call TRBD1 (5 bases). Trimming stripped 0 bases from V and 1 base from J, with 16 bases between. From germline, CDR1 is SGDLS and CDR2 YYNGEE. The CDR3 contains 17 residues. The CDR3 DNA is TGTGCCAGCAGCGTAGCGGGGGGGGTGGGACCGAACACTGAAGCTTTCTTT. This sequence encodes CASSVAGGVGPNTEAFF.

V and J are TRBV28 and TRBJ2-1; TRBD1 is a possible D gene (6 bases). Germline values: CDR1 MDHEN, CDR2 SYDVKM. The CDR3 is 11 residues long. The CDR3 loop is CGIQGYNEQFF. CDR3 DNA sequence: TGTGGAATCCAGGGGTACAATGAGCAGTTCTTC.

This chain uses TRBV20-1 with TRBJ1-4; tentative D call: TRBD1 (6 bases). The CDR3 consists of 11 residues. V was shortened by 6 bases and J by 14 bases, with 16 bases between the two germline ends. CDR1 and CDR2 (germline): DFQATT, SNEGSKA (reference sequence). CDR3 residues: CSANQGPFLFF. DNA for the CDR3: TGCAGTGCAAATCAGGGGCCCTTCCTGTTTTTT.

The rearrangement links TRBV15 to TRBJ2-1; maybe TRBD2 (6 bases). The germline V gene has CDR1 LNHNV and CDR2 YYDKDF (reference sequence). This CDR3 is built from 15 residues. V gave up 0 bases and J gave up 8 bases, with 14 bases separating them. Written as DNA, the CDR3 is TGTGCCACCAGCAGAGATCTGGGCGGGGCAGATGAGCAGTTCTTC. Its protein is CATSRDLGGADEQFF.

V usage is TRBV7-6 and J usage is TRBJ1-3; TRBD1 agrees at 7 bases. Per germline, CDR1 SGHVS and CDR2 FNYEAQ. This CDR3 contains 16 residues. V shed 8 bases and J 0 bases; nucleotides not matched to a gene: 10. The CDR3 DNA is TGTGCCAGCGGACTGACAGGGACGATCTCTGGAAACACCATATATTTT. Protein: CASGLTGTISGNTIYF.

The chain is built from TRBV28 and TRBJ1-4; D not resolved. Germline CDR1 is MDHEN and CDR2 is SYDVKM. V was pared by 3 bases and J by 7 bases, with 12 bases between. This CDR3 is 14 amino acids long. In DNA form, the CDR3 reads TGTGCCAGCAGTTTTACCGGGGTTGGTGAAAAACTGTTTTTT. Its translation is CASSFTGVGEKLFF. Looking up the rest from reference TRBV28 and TRBJ1-4 gives the full variable domain: DVKVTQSSRYLVKRTGEKVFLECVQDMDHENMFWYRQDPGLGLRLIYFSYDVKMKEKGDIPEGYSVSREKKERFSLILESASTNQTSMYLCASSFTGVGEKLFFGSGTQLSVL.

The rearrangement links TRBV5-1 to TRBJ1-2, with a possible D match to TRBD1 (6 bases). The CDR3 consists of 15 residues. Germline CDR1 is SGHRS and CDR2 is YFSETQ. Trimming took off 2 bases at V and 6 bases at J, with 17 bases between the two ends. CDR3 nucleotides: TGCGCCAGCAGCTTAGCAGGGCAGGGGTATAATGGCTACACCTTC. Residues: CASSLAGQGYNGYTF. Full variable domain (remainder filled in from reference TRBV5-1 and TRBJ1-2): KAGVTQTPRYLIKTRGQQVTLSCSPISGHRSVSWYQQTPGQGLQFLFEYFSETQRNKGNFPGRFSGRQFSNSRSEMNVSTLELGDSALYLCASSLAGQGYNGYTFGSGTRLTVV.

The chain has TRBV6-5 and TRBJ2-5, with 7 nucleotides matching TRBD2. Germline CDR1 and CDR2: MNHEY and SVGAGI. The CDR3 runs 16 residues. J lost 4 bases, V lost 2 bases, and 10 bases had no gene match. The CDR3 region is CASSYNIPSGTETQYF. The DNA for the CDR3 is TGTGCCAGCAGTTACAATATTCCTAGCGGAACAGAGACCCAGTACTTC.

This clone is a singleton in its sample. This chain connects TRBV9 to TRBJ2-5, with 8 bases lining up with TRBD1. V trimming: 3 bases; J trimming: 5 bases; junction bases outside the gene matches: 9. Per the germline V gene, CDR1 is SGDLS and CDR2 is YYNGEE. The CDR3 contains 15 residues. The CDR3 DNA reads TGTGCCAGCAGCGCCCAGGACAGGGCCGAGGAGACCCAGTACTTC. Translation: CASSAQDRAEETQYF. Looking up the rest from reference TRBV9 and TRBJ2-5 gives the full variable domain: DSGVTQTPKHLITATGQRVTLRCSPRSGDLSVYWYQQSLDQGLQFLIQYYNGEERAKGNILERFSAQQFPDLHSELNLSSLELGDSALYFCASSAQDRAEETQYFGPGTRLLVL.

CDR3 bases: TGTGCCATTAAACAAACCTCGGGTGGGGAGACCCAGTACTTC. Its translation is CAIKQTSGGETQYF. The chain links TRBV10-3 to TRBJ2-5; unclear D gene. Trimming took off 9 bases at V and 5 bases at J, with 19 bases between the two ends. The CDR3 length is 14 residues. CDR1 is ENHRY, CDR2 SYGVKD, per germline.

The J gene is TRBJ1-5, the V gene TRBV7-2; D ambiguous. Trimming stripped 1 base from V and 0 bases from J, with 4 bases between. The germline V gene has CDR1 SGHTA and CDR2 FQGNSA. This CDR3 contains 14 residues. CDR3 in amino acids: CASSLGLSNQPQHF. The CDR3 DNA is TGTGCCAGCAGCTTAGGTCTTAGCAATCAGCCCCAGCATTTT.

V and J are TRBV24-1 and TRBJ2-5; 10 positions match TRBD1. V lost 5 bases and J lost 3; bases outside the gene matches: 2. CDR1 and CDR2 from the germline V gene are KGHDR and SFDVKD. The CDR3 loop spans 14 amino acids. CDR3 protein: CATSATGGEETQYF. CDR3 bases: TGTGCCACCAGTGCGACAGGGGGCGAAGAGACCCAGTACTTC.

The rearrangement joins TRBV10-3 to TRBJ1-3; D might be TRBD1 (5 bases). The CDR3 length is 14 residues. Germline CDR1 reads ENHRY; CDR2 reads SYGVKD. Deletions cut 11 bases from V and 0 bases from J, with 14 bases between. The CDR3 nucleotides are TGTGCCTCCATGGACACCGTCTCTGGAAACACCATATATTTT. Translating gives CASMDTVSGNTIYF.

This chain uses TRBV28 with TRBJ1-2; 11 bases line up with TRBD1. Trimming cost V 10 bases and J 4 bases; bases outside gene matches: 17. Germline-derived CDR1 and CDR2 are MDHEN and SYDVKM. The CDR3 loop spans 17 amino acids. The CDR3 is CAKVPEGQGARVYGYTF. Here the CDR3 DNA reads TGTGCCAAGGTTCCCGAAGGACAGGGGGCGCGCGTCTATGGCTACACCTTC.

V usage is TRBV28 and J usage is TRBJ2-1; 10 bases fit TRBD2. The CDR3 is 16 residues long. CDR1 MDHEN and CDR2 SYDVKM come from the germline V gene. Trimming removed 5 bases from V and 5 bases from J; junction bases left unmatched: 9. The CDR3 region is CASSTSSGRAHNEQFF. CDR3 DNA: TGTGCCAGCAGTACCTCAAGCGGGAGGGCCCACAATGAGCAGTTCTTC.

The chain links TRBV12-3 or TRBV12-4 to TRBJ1-2, with 7 bases matching TRBD1. The CDR3 is 13 residues long. J lost 5 bases, V lost 3 bases, and 3 bases had no gene match. CDR3 in amino acids: CASSLYRGYGYTF. Written as DNA, the CDR3 is TGTGCCAGCAGTTTGTACAGGGGATATGGCTACACCTTC.

This clone was observed at least ten times. The chain joins TRBV4-1 to TRBJ1-1; no clear D gene. Germline V lookup: CDR1 MGHRA, CDR2 YSYEKL. The CDR3 extends over 15 amino acids. Deletions cut 0 bases from V and 3 bases from J, with 11 bases between. CDR3 DNA sequence: TGCGCCAGCAGCCAAGAGGTTGGCAGATACACTGAAGCTTTCTTT. As protein: CASSQEVGRYTEAFF.